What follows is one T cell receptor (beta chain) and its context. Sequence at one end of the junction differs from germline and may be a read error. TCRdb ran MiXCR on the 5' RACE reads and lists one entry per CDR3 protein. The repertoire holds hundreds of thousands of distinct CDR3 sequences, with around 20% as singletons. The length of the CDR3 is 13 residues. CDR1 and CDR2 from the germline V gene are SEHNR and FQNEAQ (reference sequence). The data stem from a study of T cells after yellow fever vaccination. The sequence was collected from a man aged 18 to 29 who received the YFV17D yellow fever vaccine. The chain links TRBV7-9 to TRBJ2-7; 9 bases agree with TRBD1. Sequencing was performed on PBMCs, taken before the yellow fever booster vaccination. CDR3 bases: TGTGCCAGCAGCCAGGGGGGGACCGGGACAGGGATCTTC. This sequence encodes CASSQGGTGTGIF. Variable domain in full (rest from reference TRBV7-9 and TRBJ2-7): DTGVSQNPRHKITKRGQNVTFRCDPISEHNRLYWYRQTLGQGPEFLTYFQNEAQLEKSRLLSDRFSAERPKGSFSTLEIQRTEQGDSAMYLCASSQGGTGTGIFGPGTRLTVT.